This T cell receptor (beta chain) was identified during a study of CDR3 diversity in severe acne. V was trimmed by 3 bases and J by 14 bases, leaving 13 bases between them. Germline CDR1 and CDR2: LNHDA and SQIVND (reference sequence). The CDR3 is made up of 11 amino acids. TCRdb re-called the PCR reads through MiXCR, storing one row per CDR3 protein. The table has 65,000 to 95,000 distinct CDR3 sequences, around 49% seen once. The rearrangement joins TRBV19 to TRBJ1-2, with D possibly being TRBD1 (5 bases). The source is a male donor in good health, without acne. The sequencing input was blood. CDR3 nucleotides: TGTGCCAGTAGTATGTTAGGGACCGAGACCTTC. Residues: CASSMLGTETF.